This TCR beta chain was obtained from a study of T-cell memory formation after mild COVID-19. Per the germline V gene, CDR1 is SGHVS and CDR2 is FQNEAQ. The CDR3 has 15 amino acids. V lost 5 bases, J lost 8 bases, and 16 bases lay in between. In TCRdb, the 5' RACE reads were re-called with MiXCR into one record per CDR3 protein. The sample contains 250,000 to 300,000 distinct CDR3 sequences, roughly 17% of which appear only once. There are a few counts of this clonotype. The chain carries TRBV7-8 and TRBJ1-6; D is possibly TRBD1 (6 bases). Sample: PBMCs or a T cell subset sorted from them (not recorded which). This clonotype was obtained from a man between 18 and 29 years old who had mild COVID-19 (a few samples of this study predate the infection). Cell type and time point are not known. CDR3: CASSAGQGQYSPLHF. The CDR3 nucleotides are TGTGCCAGCAGCGCCGGCCAGGGGCAATATTCACCCCTCCACTTT.